The 28 T cell receptor beta chains listed next were all sequenced from one sample in a study of blood T cell repertoires in COVID-19. Profiling relied on immunoSEQ multiplex PCR, and the TCRdb table lists in-frame clones only, not all of them. The sample includes some 130,000 clones, approximately 87% seen only once; the top ten take more than 40%. Sequencing input: peripheral blood. These TCRs come from a human donor in a cohort sampled during active COVID-19.

This chain connects TRBV4-2 to TRBJ2-1, with 11 bases that match TRBD1. CDR1 and CDR2 from the germline V gene are LGHNA and YNFKEQ. The V and J ends lost 0 bases and 4 bases, in that order; junction bases with no gene match: 5. The CDR3 sequence is 17 residues long. The CDR3 DNA reads as TGTGCCAGCAGCCAAGATCTGGACAGGGGGCTGTACAATGAGCAGTTCTTC. The encoded protein is CASSQDLDRGLYNEQFF.

The chain combines TRBV3-1 (or the pseudogene TRBV3-2) with TRBJ1-5; D ambiguous. The germline gives CDR1 LGHDT, CDR2 YNNKEL (reference sequence). Between the trimmed V and J ends, which lost 4 bases and 5 bases, there was a span of 12 bases. The CDR3 extends over 14 amino acids. The CDR3 here is CASSLSLADQPQHF. CDR3 DNA sequence: TGTGCCAGCAGCCTCTCCTTGGCTGATCAGCCCCAGCATTTT.

V usage is TRBV27 and J usage is TRBJ1-5, with D possibly TRBD1 on 5 matching bases. This CDR3 has 15 residues. The V end was cut by 5 bases, the J end by 2 bases, with 13 bases between. Germline CDR1 and CDR2: MNHEY and SMNVEV (reference sequence). CDR3 DNA: TGTGCCAGCAGTCTTCAGGGATGGGGCAATCAGCCCCAGCATTTT. Protein: CASSLQGWGNQPQHF.

This chain uses TRBV3-1 (or the pseudogene TRBV3-2) with TRBJ1-1; D is ambiguous. This CDR3 is 13 amino acids long. V lost 1 base, J lost 7 bases, and 10 bases lay in between. Looked up from germline, CDR1 is LGHDT and CDR2 is YNNKEL (reference sequence). The CDR3 DNA sequence: TGTGCCAGCAGCCAAGTGGCGGCAGATGAAGCTTTCTTT. This gives the protein CASSQVAADEAFF.

The chain couples TRBV3-1 (or the pseudogene TRBV3-2) to TRBJ2-3; the D is unclear. V lost 3 bases and J lost 6, with 16 bases in between. This CDR3 is 15 amino acids long. Germline V lookup: CDR1 LGHDT, CDR2 YNNKEL (reference sequence). CDR3 bases: TGTGCCAGCAGCCAGGCCCGGAGCGAGGTGGATACGCAGTATTTT. Its translation: CASSQARSEVDTQYF.

The chain joins TRBV5-6 to TRBJ1-1, with D maybe TRBD1 (6 bases). Germline-derived CDR1 and CDR2 are SGHDT and YYEEEE. V was trimmed by 3 bases and J by 1 base, leaving 10 bases between them. The CDR3 extends over 14 amino acids. The CDR3 nucleotides read TGTGCCAGCAGCTCACAGGGTTGGAACACTGAAGCTTTCTTT. Translating gives CASSSQGWNTEAFF.

The chain joins TRBV4-2 to TRBJ2-1; 9 bases are a match to TRBD2. The CDR3 runs 17 residues. Germline V gene lookup returns CDR1 LGHNA and CDR2 YNFKEQ. Germline trimming cut 1 base from V and 8 bases from J; bases unmatched to any gene: 12. The CDR3 here is CASSQVGAGGPVYEQFF. The CDR3 DNA sequence: TGTGCCAGCAGCCAAGTGGGTGCGGGAGGGCCGGTGTATGAGCAGTTCTTC.

This rearrangement joins TRBV11-1 to TRBJ2-1; perhaps TRBD2 as D (5 bases). Trimming pared 4 bases from V and 6 bases from J, leaving 19 bases between. The CDR3 has 16 amino acids. Germline V gene data show CDR1 as SGHAT and CDR2 as FQDESV (reference sequence). CDR3 in amino acids: CASSSQSWRVSNEQFF. DNA for the CDR3: TGTGCCAGCAGCTCACAGAGTTGGCGGGTTTCCAATGAGCAGTTCTTC.

The rearrangement uses TRBV5-1 and TRBJ1-1; D is unresolved. The CDR3 consists of 14 residues. Looked up from germline, CDR1 is SGHRS and CDR2 is YFSETQ. Trimming cost V 4 bases and J 1 base, with 11 bases left between them. CDR3 DNA: TGCGCCAGCAGCGGCCGGGAAAGGAACACTGAAGCTTTCTTT. It translates to CASSGRERNTEAFF. Combining the CDR3 with reference TRBV5-1 and TRBJ1-1 gives the whole variable domain KAGVTQTPRYLIKTRGQQVTLSCSPISGHRSVSWYQQTPGQGLQFLFEYFSETQRNKGNFPGRFSGRQFSNSRSEMNVSTLELGDSALYLCASSGRERNTEAFFGQGTRLTVV.

There are a few counts of this clone. The V and J genes are TRBV5-6 and TRBJ2-7; 8 bases fit TRBD1. Germline values: CDR1 SGHDT, CDR2 YYEEEE. The trim removed 6 bases at V and 2 bases at J, leaving 10 bases unmatched. The CDR3 runs to 15 residues. Here the CDR3 reads CASKLSGQGAYEQYV. CDR3 nucleotides: TGTGCCAGCAAGCTAAGTGGACAGGGAGCCTACGAGCAGTACGTC.

The J gene is TRBJ1-5, the V gene TRBV18; tentative D call: TRBD1 (6 bases). Trimming shortened V by 3 bases and J by 1 base, and 7 bases separated the two germline ends. CDR1 and CDR2 (germline): KGHSH, LQKENI. This CDR3 region has 14 residues. The CDR3 DNA sequence: TGTGCCAGCTCACCTCAGGGGAGCAATCAGCCCCAGCATTTT. It yields the protein CASSPQGSNQPQHF.

The chain recombines TRBV11-2 with TRBJ2-3; possibly TRBD1 for D (6 bases). This CDR3 comprises 16 residues. CDR1 is SGHAT and CDR2 is FQNNGV in the germline V gene. Deletions cut 2 bases from V and 2 bases from J, with 14 bases between. DNA of the CDR3: TGTGCCAGCAGCTTATTTTCAGGGGCGAACACAGATACGCAGTATTTT. The encoded protein is CASSLFSGANTDTQYF.

The V and J genes are TRBV5-6 and TRBJ2-7, with D maybe TRBD1 (6 bases). Per the germline V gene, CDR1 is SGHDT and CDR2 is YYEEEE. V lost 4 bases, J lost 5 bases, and 7 bases lay in between. The CDR3 is 11 amino acids. The CDR3 reads CASSRGNEQYV. Written as DNA, the CDR3 is TGTGCCAGCAGCAGGGGGAACGAGCAGTACGTC.

This clone was observed at least ten times. This chain connects TRBV11-1 to TRBJ2-7; a possible D gene is TRBD1 (6 bases). CDR3 size: 14 residues. V was trimmed by 5 bases and J by 4 bases, leaving 15 bases between them. Per the germline V gene, CDR1 is SGHAT and CDR2 is FQDESV (reference sequence). CDR3: CASSRDIGTYEQYF. CDR3 coding DNA: TGTGCCAGCAGCCGGGACATAGGGACATACGAGCAGTACTTC.

The chain has TRBV7-8 and TRBJ2-5; D gene ambiguous. Per germline, CDR1 SGHVS and CDR2 FQNEAQ. Trimming left V 8 bases short and J 2 bases short, with 12 bases between. The CDR3 consists of 13 residues. CDR3 protein: CASLTWRQETQYF. The DNA for the CDR3 is TGTGCCAGCCTAACCTGGCGGCAAGAGACCCAGTACTTC.

The chain has TRBV6-6 and TRBJ1-5; the D gene is possibly TRBD1 (5 bases). Germline V CDR1 and CDR2: MNHNY, SVGAGI (reference sequence). CDR3 size: 13 residues. Trimming took 4 bases from V and 9 from J, leaving 13 bases between them. This chain's CDR3 is CASSFQGLSPQHF. The CDR3 bases are TGTGCCAGCAGTTTTCAGGGTTTGTCGCCCCAGCATTTT.

This clone was seen only a few times. The rearrangement joins TRBV4-1 to TRBJ2-5; D perhaps matches TRBD1 (6 bases). This CDR3 region has 17 residues. The germline V gene encodes CDR1 MGHRA and CDR2 YSYEKL. Trimming pared 4 bases from V and 4 bases from J, leaving 22 bases between. The CDR3 reads CASSPPTQWTDLETQYF. DNA for the CDR3: TGCGCCAGCAGCCCACCCACTCAATGGACAGACCTAGAGACCCAGTACTTC.

The CDR3 region is CASSPRGGRFSGELFF. The CDR3 nucleotides read TGTGCCAGCAGTCCCCGGGGAGGCCGTTTCTCCGGGGAGCTGTTTTTT. The rearrangement joins TRBV27 to TRBJ2-2; possibly TRBD2 for D (6 bases). The CDR3 extends over 16 amino acids. Germline V CDR1 and CDR2: MNHEY, SMNVEV (reference sequence). V lost 5 bases and J lost 6, with 19 bases in between.

The count of this clone is one. This chain joins TRBV7-8 and TRBJ1-1, with TRBD1 identical over 8 bases. V gave up 5 bases and J gave up 6 bases; unmatched junction bases: 20. The CDR3 covers 18 residues. Germline CDR1 reads SGHVS; CDR2 reads FQNEAQ. The CDR3, as DNA: TGTGCCAGCAGCCGGCCTAGGGCAGGGGGCGGCCGTACCCCTGAAGCTTTCTTT. Translated, it gives CASSRPRAGGGRTPEAFF.

The chain carries TRBV5-1 and TRBJ1-1, with 8 bases matching TRBD1. This CDR3 region has 14 residues. Germline assignment: CDR1 SGHRS and CDR2 YFSETQ. The V and J ends lost 5 bases and 5 bases, in that order; junction bases with no gene match: 8. The CDR3 region has the DNA TGCGCCAGCAGTGGACAGGGAACTGCGACTGAAGCTTTCTTT. This gives the protein CASSGQGTATEAFF. Full variable domain (outside the CDR3, taken from reference TRBV5-1 and TRBJ1-1): KAGVTQTPRYLIKTRGQQVTLSCSPISGHRSVSWYQQTPGQGLQFLFEYFSETQRNKGNFPGRFSGRQFSNSRSEMNVSTLELGDSALYLCASSGQGTATEAFFGQGTRLTVV.

V is TRBV6-2 or TRBV6-3 and J is TRBJ2-2, with 11 bases lining up with TRBD1. CDR1 and CDR2 (germline): MNHEY, SVGEGT. There are 16 residues in the CDR3. The V and J ends lost 6 bases and 6 bases, in that order; junction bases with no gene match: 9. The CDR3 DNA sequence: TGTGCCAGCAGCTCACTACCGGGACAGGGGGCCGGGGAGCTGTTTTTT. Protein product: CASSSLPGQGAGELFF.

This clone was detected only once. This sequence joins TRBV11-3 and TRBJ2-1; 12 bases agree with TRBD2. The CDR3 sequence is 14 residues long. Germline V lookup: CDR1 SGHNT, CDR2 YENEEA. Unmatched junction bases numbered 9, after V lost 5 bases and J lost 13 bases. The DNA for the CDR3 is TGTGCCAGCAGCGTGACTAGCGGGAGTTTCCGCCAGTTCTTC. Translated, it gives CASSVTSGSFRQFF.

In its sample, this clone was seen once. The chain joins TRBV11-3 to TRBJ2-7, with D tentatively TRBD1 (6 bases). Trimming pared 2 bases from V and 2 bases from J, leaving 10 bases between. Germline CDR1 reads SGHNT; CDR2 reads YENEEA. The CDR3 contains 14 residues. This CDR3 reads CASSLPDSPYEQYF. The CDR3 coding sequence is TGTGCCAGCAGCTTACCGGACAGCCCCTACGAGCAGTACTTC. The variable domain in full, completed from reference TRBV11-3 and TRBJ2-7, reads EAGVVQSPRYKIIEKKQPVAFWCNPISGHNTLYWYLQNLGQGPELLIRYENEEAVDDSQLPKDRFSAERLKGVDSTLKIQPAELGDSAVYLCASSLPDSPYEQYFGPGTRLTVT.

This chain uses TRBV12-5 with TRBJ1-1, with D possibly matching TRBD1 (6 bases). The V gene's germline CDR1 is LGHNT and CDR2 FRNRAP. V lost 1 base, J lost 1 base, and 16 bases lay in between. The CDR3 length is 17 residues. The CDR3 sequence: CASGLGPKTGGNTEAFF. The CDR3 DNA is TGTGCTAGTGGTTTGGGGCCCAAGACAGGAGGGAACACTGAAGCTTTCTTT. Full variable domain (rest looked up from reference TRBV12-5 and TRBJ1-1): DARVTQTPRHKVTEMGQEVTMRCQPILGHNTVFWYRQTMMQGLELLAYFRNRAPLDDSGMPKDRFSAEMPDATLATLKIQPSEPRDSAVYFCASGLGPKTGGNTEAFFGQGTRLTVV.

The genes are TRBV3-1 (or the pseudogene TRBV3-2) and TRBJ2-2, with 9 bases that match TRBD2. The CDR3 is made up of 20 amino acids. Germline V gives CDR1 LGHDT, CDR2 YNNKEL (reference sequence). V was clipped by 0 bases and J by 4 bases; unmatched bases: 15. The CDR3 loop is CASSQEPPFSGRLSTGELFF. In DNA form, the CDR3 reads TGTGCCAGCAGCCAAGAGCCCCCGTTTAGCGGGAGATTGAGCACCGGGGAGCTGTTTTTT.

The CDR3 here is CASSSQTGGSGELFF. CDR3 sequence (DNA): TGTGCCAGCAGCTCGCAGACAGGGGGCAGCGGGGAGCTGTTTTTT. The chain links TRBV7-6 to TRBJ2-2; 10 bases align to TRBD1. Germline trimming cut 4 bases from V and 7 bases from J; bases unmatched to any gene: 6. Germline CDR1 and CDR2: SGHVS and FNYEAQ. This CDR3 is built from 15 residues.

The V call is TRBV9, the J call TRBJ1-2, with 9 positions matching TRBD1. Germline CDR1 and CDR2: SGDLS and YYNGEE. This CDR3 is built from 15 residues. J was trimmed by 8 bases and V by 6 bases; bases with no gene match: 14. The CDR3 bases are TGTGCCAGCACGGTCCAAGGGACAGGGATCGTCGGCTACACCTTC. Translated, it gives CASTVQGTGIVGYTF.

The V and J genes are TRBV24-1 and TRBJ2-5; weak D call: TRBD2 (6 bases). This CDR3 comprises 18 residues. Germline V gene data show CDR1 as KGHDR and CDR2 as SFDVKD. V was cut by 2 bases and J by 4 bases, with 22 bases left in between. CDR3 sequence reads: CATSDSSPGLRGRETQYF. CDR3 coding DNA: TGTGCCACCAGTGATTCAAGTCCGGGACTCCGCGGTCGAGAGACCCAGTACTTC.